This TCR beta chain derives from a study of early T cells in non-severe SARS-CoV-2 infection. Overall study: Alpha and beta chains were unpaired, from unsorted whole-blood bulk RNA.

Deletions cut 5 bases from V and 4 bases from J, with 8 bases between. This CDR3 region has 13 residues. The germline gives CDR1 SGHTA, CDR2 FQGTGA. The protocol attached unique molecular identifiers to individual cDNA molecules. TCRdb reanalysed the 5' RACE reads using MiXCR and keeps one entry per CDR3 protein. Altogether about 83,000 distinct CDR3 sequences are present, roughly 13% being singletons, with the ten largest covering more than 1.2%. The origin of this receptor is an adult who was a healthcare worker with PCR-confirmed SARS-CoV-2 infection or an uninfected control (not recorded which). The specimen sequenced was whole blood. The chain employs TRBV7-3 and TRBJ2-2; D not certain. CDR3 sequence: CASSPGLTGELFF. CDR3 bases: TGTGCCAGCAGCCCGGGCCTCACCGGGGAGCTGTTTTTT.